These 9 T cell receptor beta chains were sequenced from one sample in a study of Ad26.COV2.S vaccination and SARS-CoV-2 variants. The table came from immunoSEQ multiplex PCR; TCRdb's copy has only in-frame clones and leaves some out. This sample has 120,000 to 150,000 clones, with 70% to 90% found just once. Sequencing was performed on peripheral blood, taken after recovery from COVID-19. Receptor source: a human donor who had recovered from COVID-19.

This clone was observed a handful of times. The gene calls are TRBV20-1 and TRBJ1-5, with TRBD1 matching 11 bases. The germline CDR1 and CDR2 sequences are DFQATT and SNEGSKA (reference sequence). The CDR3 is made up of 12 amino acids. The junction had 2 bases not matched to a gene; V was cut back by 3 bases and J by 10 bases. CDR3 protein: CSASGQGAPQHF. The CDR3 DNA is TGCAGTGCTAGTGGACAGGGGGCTCCCCAGCATTTT.

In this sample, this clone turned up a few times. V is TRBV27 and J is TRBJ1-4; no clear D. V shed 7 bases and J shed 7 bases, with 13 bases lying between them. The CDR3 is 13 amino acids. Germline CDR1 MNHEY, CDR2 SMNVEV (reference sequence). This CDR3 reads CASIRQEGEKLFF. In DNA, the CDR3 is TGTGCCAGCATCAGGCAGGAGGGTGAAAAACTGTTTTTT.

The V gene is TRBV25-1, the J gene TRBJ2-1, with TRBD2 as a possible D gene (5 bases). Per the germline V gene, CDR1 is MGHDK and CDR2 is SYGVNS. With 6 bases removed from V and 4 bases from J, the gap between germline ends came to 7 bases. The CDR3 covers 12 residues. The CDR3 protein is CASSSGYNEQFF. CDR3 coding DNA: TGTGCCAGCAGCTCGGGGTACAATGAGCAGTTCTTC.

CDR3 DNA sequence: TGTGCCAGCAGTTATGCAGGGGGCGGCGGCACTGAAGCTTTCTTT. It codes for CASSYAGGGGTEAFF. This chain connects TRBV28 to TRBJ1-1, with 8 bases fitting TRBD1. Per the germline V gene, CDR1 is MDHEN and CDR2 is SYDVKM. The CDR3 loop spans 15 amino acids. The V gene end was trimmed by 4 bases and the J gene end by 4 bases; junction bases not matched to a gene: 8. The entire variable domain, with the rest obtained from reference TRBV28 and TRBJ1-1, is as follows: DVKVTQSSRYLVKRTGEKVFLECVQDMDHENMFWYRQDPGLGLRLIYFSYDVKMKEKGDIPEGYSVSREKKERFSLILESASTNQTSMYLCASSYAGGGGTEAFFGQGTRLTVV.

CDR3 sequence: CASSLVGGGSSSYNEQFF. The CDR3 nucleotides are TGTGCCAGCAGCTTAGTGGGCGGGGGTTCTAGCTCCTACAATGAGCAGTTCTTC. The chain carries TRBV7-9 and TRBJ2-1; TRBD2 aligns across 7 bases. This CDR3 contains 18 residues. The junction had 9 bases not matched to a gene; V was cut back by 1 base and J by 0 bases. Germline CDR1 reads SEHNR; CDR2 reads FQNEAQ (reference sequence).

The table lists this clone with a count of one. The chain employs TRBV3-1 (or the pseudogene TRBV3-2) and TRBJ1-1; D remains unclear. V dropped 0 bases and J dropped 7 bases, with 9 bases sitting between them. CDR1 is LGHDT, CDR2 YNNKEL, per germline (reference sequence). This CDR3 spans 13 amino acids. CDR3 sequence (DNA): TGTGCCAGCAGCCAAGATGGCCGGTATGAAGCTTTCTTT. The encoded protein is CASSQDGRYEAFF.

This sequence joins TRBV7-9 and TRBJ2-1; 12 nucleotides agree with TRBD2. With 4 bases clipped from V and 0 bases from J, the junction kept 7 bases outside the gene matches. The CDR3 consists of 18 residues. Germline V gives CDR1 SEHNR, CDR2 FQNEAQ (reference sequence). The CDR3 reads CASSSLAGGPSSYNEQFF. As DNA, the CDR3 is TGTGCCAGCAGCTCACTAGCGGGGGGCCCCAGCTCCTACAATGAGCAGTTCTTC.

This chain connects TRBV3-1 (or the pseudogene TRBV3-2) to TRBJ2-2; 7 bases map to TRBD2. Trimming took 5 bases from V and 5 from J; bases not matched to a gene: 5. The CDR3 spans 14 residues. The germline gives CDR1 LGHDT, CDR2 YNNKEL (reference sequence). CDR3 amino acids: CASSKPGGTGELFF. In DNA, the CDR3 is TGTGCCAGCAGCAAACCGGGAGGAACCGGGGAGCTGTTTTTT.

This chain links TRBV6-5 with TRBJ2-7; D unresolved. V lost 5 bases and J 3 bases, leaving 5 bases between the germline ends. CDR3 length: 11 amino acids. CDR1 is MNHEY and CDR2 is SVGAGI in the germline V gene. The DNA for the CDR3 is TGTGCCAGCAGTCCCCTCTACGAGCAGTACTTC. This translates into CASSPLYEQYF.